This T cell receptor (beta chain) was retrieved from a study of blood T cell repertoires in COVID-19. Turning to the study itself: Acute and convalescent COVID-19 specimens originated in the United States, Italy and Spain. PBMCs, B-cell-depleted T cells, or T cells provided the cDNA or gDNA that made up the material.

The CDR3 has 16 residues. CDR1 is LGHNA and CDR2 is YSLEER in the germline V gene. Trimming removed 1 base at V and 0 bases at J, with 12 bases between. In the original workflow: Reference gene primer amplification gave estimated nucleated cell counts. Measured with immunoSEQ multiplex PCR; TCRdb has only the in-frame clones, and not every one. Clone size and V and J calls were adopted from that table, with D and trimming inferred from the DNA. The repertoire holds fewer than 350,000 clones, with roughly 89% as singletons. Seattle's enrolled individuals joined amid active infection and were then monitored longitudinally.

V is TRBV4-3 and J is TRBJ1-2, with D unclear. The receptor was isolated from a man aged 25-40 years with COVID-19, enrolled during active disease. Source material: peripheral blood. CDR3 amino acids: CASSQALEGTNYGYTF. CDR3 in DNA: TGCGCCAGCAGCCAAGCGTTAGAGGGAACTAACTATGGCTACACCTTC.